This TCR beta chain emerged from a study of response to subunit inactivated influenza vaccine. One entry per CDR3 protein results from TCRdb running MiXCR on the RT-PCR reads. The sample gives about 570,000 distinct CDR3 sequences, about 11% of which show up once; 9.5% to 12% is in the top ten. These data also formed part of another study, on T cells expressing NK-cell markers. That source notes: For TCR beta, cDNA was produced by 5'RACE template switching with UMIs. In several donors, dominant CD3+CD56+NKG2C+ clones formed roughly 1.0-7.0% of CD8+ cells. A handful of donors showed these clonotypes also leading the CD3+CD56-NKG2C+ fraction.

The clonotype originates from a man aged 45-65 years who received an inactivated influenza vaccine. The specimen was PBMCs from blood, collected on the day of vaccination.

The CDR3 coding sequence is TGTGCCAGCAGTTTAATCGGGACAGCAAAAACAGATACGCAGTATTTT. Its translation is CASSLIGTAKTDTQYF. This rearrangement joins TRBV27 to TRBJ2-3; 7 bases are shared with TRBD1. Trimming cost V 2 bases and J 3 bases; bases outside gene matches: 8. Germline CDR1 is MNHEY and CDR2 is SMNVEV (reference sequence). This CDR3 has 16 residues.